The 3 T cell receptor beta chains listed next were all sequenced from one sample in a study of T cell clones after liver transplantation. Produced via immunoSEQ multiplex PCR; TCRdb's table is partial and in-frame only. The sample has tens of thousands of clones, roughly 83% seen once. The specimen comprised CD4+ T cells from blood, sampled before liver transplant. Receptor source: a human donor who received a liver transplant.

The rearrangement links TRBV7-2 to TRBJ2-1; the match to TRBD2 covers 9 bases. Trimming took 5 bases from V and 6 from J; bases not matched to a gene: 8. Germline assignment: CDR1 SGHTA and CDR2 FQGNSA. The CDR3 is 15 residues long. The DNA of the CDR3 is TGTGCCAGCAGCGCAAGCGGGGGGAACGCCAATGAGCAGTTCTTC. Translating gives CASSASGGNANEQFF.

The gene calls are TRBV25-1 and TRBJ2-5; 10 bases agree with TRBD2. CDR1 and CDR2 from the germline V gene are MGHDK and SYGVNS. The CDR3 runs 16 residues. The V gene end was trimmed by 2 bases and the J gene end by 0 bases; junction bases not matched to a gene: 3. The CDR3 region has the DNA TGTGCCAGCAGTGAACCTAGCGGGGGCCACCAAGAGACCCAGTACTTC. It encodes CASSEPSGGHQETQYF.

The chain uses TRBV10-2 and TRBJ1-6, with a possible D match to TRBD1 (5 bases). V shed 6 bases and J shed 7 bases, with 10 bases lying between them. There are 13 residues in the CDR3. The germline CDR1 and CDR2 sequences are WSHSY and SAAADI. In DNA, the CDR3 is TGCGCCAGCAGGTGGGAGGGGAATTCACCCCTCCACTTT. Its translation is CASRWEGNSPLHF.